These 16 T cell receptor beta chains were all obtained from the same sample, sequenced in a study of long-term antiretroviral therapy in people with HIV. The immunoSEQ assay was v3.0, run at survey level. TCRdb keeps only in-frame clones here, not all; method: immunoSEQ multiplex PCR. There are tens of thousands of clones in the sample; 65% to 85% occur only once, and about 15% lies in the top ten. Sequencing was performed on unsorted PBMCs, taken approximately 4.5 years after starting antiretroviral therapy. These receptors were obtained from a man aged 30-40 years with HIV.

The rearrangement links TRBV7-6 to TRBJ1-1; 7 nucleotides agree with TRBD1. The CDR3 is made up of 13 amino acids. The ends lost 5 bases at V and 6 bases at J; junction bases unmatched: 6. In germline, CDR1 is SGHVS, CDR2 FNYEAQ. The CDR3: CASSPDRVAEAFF. The DNA of the CDR3 is TGTGCCAGCAGCCCCGACAGGGTCGCTGAAGCTTTCTTT.

The genes are TRBV6-5 and TRBJ1-2; D gene uncertain. V lost 1 base and J 8 bases, leaving 11 bases between the germline ends. This CDR3 region has 13 residues. CDR1 MNHEY and CDR2 SVGAGI come from the germline V gene. As DNA, the CDR3 is TGTGCCAGCAGTTACTTAGTTACGGGAGGCTACACCTTC. Translation gives CASSYLVTGGYTF.

The chain has TRBV13 and TRBJ2-7, with 12 bases lining up with TRBD1. CDR1 PRHDT and CDR2 FYEKMQ come from the germline V gene (reference sequence). The CDR3 contains 16 residues. With 5 bases clipped from V and 7 bases from J, the junction kept 12 bases outside the gene matches. The CDR3 bases are TGTGCCAGCAGCCCCACTGGGGACAGGGGGCTTCGGGAGCAGTACTTC. Its translation is CASSPTGDRGLREQYF.

This sequence joins TRBV9 and TRBJ2-3; 8 bases agree with TRBD2. In germline, CDR1 is SGDLS, CDR2 YYNGEE. The CDR3 has 17 amino acids. V lost 0 bases and J lost 2; bases outside the gene matches: 8. The CDR3 is CASSVDVGGGATDTQYF. As DNA, the CDR3 is TGTGCCAGCAGCGTAGACGTCGGGGGGGGAGCCACAGATACGCAGTATTTT.

This clone has more than one count but fewer than ten. V and J are TRBV19 and TRBJ1-6; D gene ambiguous. Germline V gene lookup returns CDR1 LNHDA and CDR2 SQIVND (reference sequence). The CDR3 length is 16 residues. Trimming removed 5 bases from V and 0 bases from J, with 11 bases in between. In nucleotides, the CDR3 is TGTGCCAGTAGTTTCCCGCCGAGCTCCTATAATTCACCCCTCCACTTT. It specifies CASSFPPSSYNSPLHF.

The chain recombines TRBV6-4 with TRBJ2-3, with 13 bases that match TRBD2. Germline V gene sequence: CDR1 MRHNA, CDR2 SNTAGT. The CDR3 length is 18 residues. V lost 1 base, J lost 2 bases, and 6 bases stayed unmatched. The CDR3, as DNA: TGTGCCAGCAGTGACTTTTTGACTAGCGGGGGGTCCACAGATACGCAGTATTTT. This codes for CASSDFLTSGGSTDTQYF.

The chain recombines TRBV5-6 with TRBJ1-1; 10 positions agree with TRBD1. The junction had 3 bases not matched to a gene; V was cut back by 1 base and J by 0 bases. The CDR3 covers 16 residues. CDR1 is SGHDT and CDR2 is YYEEEE in the germline V gene. The CDR3 is CASSLYGTGVNTEAFF. CDR3 bases: TGTGCCAGCAGCTTGTACGGGACAGGGGTGAACACTGAAGCTTTCTTT.

V gene TRBV18 combines with J gene TRBJ2-4; 11 bases map to TRBD1. Per germline, CDR1 KGHSH and CDR2 LQKENI. The CDR3 runs 19 residues. V lost 2 bases and J lost 8; bases outside the gene matches: 17. The CDR3 DNA sequence: TGTGCCAGCTCACCAGGGGTTATCCGGGACAGGGGGTATCGGGACATTCAGTACTTC. This translates into CASSPGVIRDRGYRDIQYF. The complete variable domain, with remaining parts taken from reference TRBV18 and TRBJ2-4, reads NAGVMQNPRHLVRRRGQEARLRCSPMKGHSHVYWYRQLPEEGLKFMVYLQKENIIDESGMPKERFSAEFPKEGPSILRIQQVVRGDSAAYFCASSPGVIRDRGYRDIQYFGAGTRLSVL.

The chain uses TRBV7-3 and TRBJ2-1, with D maybe TRBD2 (6 bases). Germline CDR1 is SGHTA and CDR2 is FQGTGA. V was clipped by 5 bases and J by 1 base, with 12 bases between them. CDR3 size: 15 residues. The DNA for the CDR3 is TGTGCCAGCAGCCTGACTAGAGATTCCTACAATGAGCAGTTCTTC. The encoded protein is CASSLTRDSYNEQFF.

This clone was recorded only once. This rearrangement joins TRBV5-4 to TRBJ2-3; D remains ambiguous. V was clipped by 2 bases and J by 5 bases, with 3 bases between them. The CDR3 totals 11 residues. Germline assignment: CDR1 SGHNT and CDR2 YYREEE (reference sequence). DNA for the CDR3: TGTGCCAGCAGCTTTCAAGATACGCAGTATTTT. It yields the protein CASSFQDTQYF.

The chain combines TRBV7-9 with TRBJ2-5; 13 bases match TRBD2. The germline gives CDR1 SEHNR, CDR2 FQNEAQ (reference sequence). V shed 5 bases and J 2 bases; nucleotides not matched to a gene: 2. This CDR3 is 15 amino acids long. The CDR3 here is CASSLLAGGQETQYF. The CDR3 nucleotides are TGTGCCAGCAGCCTACTAGCGGGGGGGCAAGAGACCCAGTACTTC.

This rearrangement joins TRBV7-7 to TRBJ2-5, with D maybe TRBD1 (6 bases). The CDR3 loop spans 12 amino acids. The germline CDR1 and CDR2 sequences are SSHAT and FNYEAQ (reference sequence). The CDR3: CASSGEQETQYF. The CDR3 bases are TGTGCTAGCTCAGGGGAGCAAGAGACCCAGTACTTC.

As DNA, the CDR3 is TGTGCCACCAGCAGAGGAAAGGGAGGGCCATACGAGCAGTACTTC. It yields the protein CATSRGKGGPYEQYF. The genes are TRBV15 and TRBJ2-7, with 7 bases fitting TRBD2. Germline CDR1 reads LNHNV; CDR2 reads YYDKDF (reference sequence). The CDR3 runs 15 residues. The V segment lost 1 base and the J segment 4 bases; nucleotides outside the gene matches: 7.

The rearrangement links TRBV2 to TRBJ2-1; the D is unclear. Germline assignment: CDR1 SNHLY and CDR2 FYNNEI. V lost 1 base and J 1 base, leaving 11 bases between the germline ends. The CDR3 covers 16 residues. CDR3 amino acids: CASSEVGGVSYNEQFF. The DNA of the CDR3 is TGTGCCAGCAGTGAAGTTGGCGGAGTTTCCTACAATGAGCAGTTCTTC.

The chain is built from TRBV5-6 and TRBJ2-3; possibly TRBD1 or TRBD2 for D (5 bases each). Trimming removed 4 bases from V and 6 bases from J, with 15 bases in between. CDR1 is SGHDT, CDR2 YYEEEE, per germline. This CDR3 comprises 14 residues. The CDR3 protein is CASSRSYEGDTQYF. Written as DNA, the CDR3 is TGTGCCAGCAGCCGATCCTACGAGGGGGATACGCAGTATTTT.

The chain recombines TRBV18 with TRBJ1-5; D is uncertain. V shed 8 bases and J shed 5 bases, with 19 bases lying between them. Per the germline V gene, CDR1 is KGHSH and CDR2 is LQKENI. The CDR3 spans 15 residues. DNA of the CDR3: TGTGCCAGCAAAACATCACCAGGCCTCGATCAGCCCCAGCATTTT. Residues: CASKTSPGLDQPQHF.